The next 8 T cell receptor beta chains were all read from a single sample in a study of T cell responses to AZD1222 COVID-19 vaccine. Only in-frame clones appear in the TCRdb table, and some are missing; sequencing was by immunoSEQ multiplex PCR. The sample comprises roughly 140,000 clones, 85% to 95% of which are singletons, and approximately 3% rests with the top ten. The source was peripheral blood, collected on day 0 of MenACWY control vaccination. The receptor set was obtained from an adult in good health.

The chain carries TRBV19 and TRBJ2-7; TRBD2 agrees at 11 bases. The V gene's germline CDR1 is LNHDA and CDR2 SQIVND (reference sequence). With 6 bases clipped from V and 6 bases from J, the junction kept 10 bases outside the gene matches. This CDR3 spans 15 amino acids. The CDR3 here is CASSHQTSGNLEQYF. CDR3 nucleotides: TGTGCCAGTAGCCATCAGACTAGCGGGAACCTCGAGCAGTACTTC.

The V gene is TRBV29-1, the J gene TRBJ1-2, with 9 positions matching TRBD1. The CDR3 runs 13 residues. CDR1 and CDR2 from the germline V gene are SQVTM and ANQGSEA. Trimming cost V 5 bases and J 3 bases; bases outside gene matches: 4. In DNA form, the CDR3 reads TGCAGCGTTCGGGACAGGGCCTACTATGGCTACACCTTC. Protein: CSVRDRAYYGYTF.

The CDR3, as DNA: TGTGCCAGCTCACCACCGAAACTAGCTTTTTCCGACGAGCAGTACTTC. Its translation: CASSPPKLAFSDEQYF. The chain links TRBV18 to TRBJ2-7, with D perhaps TRBD2 (6 bases). CDR3 length: 16 amino acids. Germline CDR1 reads KGHSH; CDR2 reads LQKENI. V lost 0 bases and J 5 bases, leaving 17 bases between the germline ends.

V and J are TRBV28 and TRBJ2-1, with no clear D. The CDR3 length is 14 residues. The germline V gene encodes CDR1 MDHEN and CDR2 SYDVKM. V lost 1 base and J lost 6, with 10 bases in between. The CDR3 sequence is CASSLLRLGNEQFF. The CDR3, as DNA: TGTGCCAGCAGTTTATTACGGCTTGGCAATGAGCAGTTCTTC.

The chain employs TRBV29-1 and TRBJ1-4; TRBD1 matches 9 bases. Germline V gene lookup returns CDR1 SQVTM and CDR2 ANQGSEA. The junction had 9 bases not matched to a gene; V was cut back by 6 bases and J by 7 bases. The CDR3 has 14 residues. Written as DNA, the CDR3 is TGCAGCGTAGATTACAGGGGGCATGGTGAAAAACTGTTTTTT. Translating it yields CSVDYRGHGEKLFF.

The table lists this clone with a count of one. The V and J genes are TRBV10-1 and TRBJ1-1; D is unclear. Deletions cut 0 bases from V and 1 base from J, with 12 bases between. Germline V gene sequence: CDR1 WNHNN, CDR2 SYGVQD (reference sequence). The CDR3 is 16 residues long. The chain's CDR3 is CASSESTWEQNTEAFF. DNA for the CDR3: TGCGCCAGCAGTGAGTCGACCTGGGAACAGAACACTGAAGCTTTCTTT.

V gene TRBV10-1 combines with J gene TRBJ1-1, with TRBD1 identical over 9 bases. In germline, CDR1 is WNHNN, CDR2 SYGVQD (reference sequence). CDR3 length: 14 residues. V gave up 6 bases and J gave up 4 bases; unmatched junction bases: 6. The CDR3 nucleotides read TGCGCCAGCAGCCCGGGACAGGGTATCACTGAAGCTTTCTTT. Translated: CASSPGQGITEAFF.

V gene TRBV27 combines with J gene TRBJ2-2; 10 bases fit TRBD2. CDR1 and CDR2 (germline): MNHEY, SMNVEV (reference sequence). CDR3 length: 15 amino acids. V gave up 4 bases and J gave up 4 bases; unmatched junction bases: 3. CDR3 sequence reads: CASSSAGGVTGELFF. The CDR3 DNA is TGTGCCAGCAGTTCAGCGGGAGGGGTCACCGGGGAGCTGTTTTTT.